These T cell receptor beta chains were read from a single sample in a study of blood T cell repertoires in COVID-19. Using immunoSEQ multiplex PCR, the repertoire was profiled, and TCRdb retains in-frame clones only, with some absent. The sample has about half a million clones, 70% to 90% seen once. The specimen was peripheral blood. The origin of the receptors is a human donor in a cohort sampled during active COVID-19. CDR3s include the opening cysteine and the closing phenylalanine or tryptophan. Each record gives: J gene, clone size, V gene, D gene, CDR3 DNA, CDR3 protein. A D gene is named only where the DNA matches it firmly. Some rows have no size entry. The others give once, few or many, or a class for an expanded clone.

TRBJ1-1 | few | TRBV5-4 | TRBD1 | TGTGCCAGCAGCGACGGGACAGGGTGGAACACTGAAGCTTTCTTT | CASSDGTGWNTEAFF
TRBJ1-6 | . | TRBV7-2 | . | TGTGCCAGCAGCCCCTCTACTGGCTATAATTCACCCCTCCACTTT | CASSPSTGYNSPLHF
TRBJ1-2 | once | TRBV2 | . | TGTGCCAGCAGCGGGGGAGTACTCGGCTACACCTTC | CASSGGVLGYTF
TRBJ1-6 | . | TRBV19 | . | TGTGCCAGTAGTCCCGGCCGCGGTTCACCCCTCCACTTT | CASSPGRGSPLHF
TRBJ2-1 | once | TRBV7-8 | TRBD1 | TGTGCCAGCAGCTCCACTGGGGGGGACAGGGACAATGAGCAGTTCTTC | CASSSTGGDRDNEQFF
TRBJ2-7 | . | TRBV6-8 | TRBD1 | TGTGCCAGCAGTAGGACAGGGAATCGTATTTACGAGCAGTACTTC | CASSRTGNRIYEQYF
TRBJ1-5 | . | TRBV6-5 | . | TGTGCCAGCAGGCCCGGAGATATTGGCAATCAGCCCCAGCATTTT | CASRPGDIGNQPQHF
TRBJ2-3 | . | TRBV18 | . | TGTGCCAGCTCACCCCCCTACACAGATACGCAGTATTTT | CASSPPYTDTQYF
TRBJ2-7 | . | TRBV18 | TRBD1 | TGTGCCAGCTCACCGACAGGGGGGCCCGTCGGGGACGAGCAGTACTTC | CASSPTGGPVGDEQYF
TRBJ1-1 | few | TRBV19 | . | TGTGCCAGTAGTACGGGGGACGGGAACACTGAAGCTTTCTTT | CASSTGDGNTEAFF
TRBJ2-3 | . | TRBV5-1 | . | TGCGCCAGCAGCTTTGAGGGGGAAACTAGCACAGATACGCAGTATTTT | CASSFEGETSTDTQYF